The next 18 T cell receptor beta chains were all read from a single sample in a study of cytomegalovirus exposure and HLA in healthy donors. The PCR had 60 Vbeta and 13 Jbeta primers. Data came from immunoSEQ multiplex PCR; TCRdb stores just in-frame clones and leaves some out. The repertoire holds more than 75,000 clones, 65% to 75% seen once, with over 7.5% in the top ten. The material sequenced was PBMCs. All receptors derive from a man in his forties in good health and CMV-seropositive.

The chain couples TRBV7-8 to TRBJ2-1; D is possibly TRBD2 (7 bases). V was clipped by 5 bases and J by 2 bases, with 16 bases between them. The CDR3 has 16 residues. Germline CDR1 is SGHVS and CDR2 is FQNEAQ. CDR3 protein: CASSPLGGGPYNEQFF. DNA for the CDR3: TGTGCCAGCAGCCCCTTAGGGGGGGGGCCCTACAATGAGCAGTTCTTC.

The chain has TRBV6-1 and TRBJ1-5; a possible D gene is TRBD1 (6 bases). Germline-derived CDR1 and CDR2 are MNHNS and SASEGT. The CDR3 spans 16 residues. V lost 4 bases to trimming and J lost 0 bases, with 13 bases between them. CDR3 sequence: CASSAQGPYSNQPQHF. The DNA of the CDR3 is TGTGCCAGCAGTGCACAGGGTCCCTATAGCAATCAGCCCCAGCATTTT.

This clone has only one observation. This chain joins TRBV29-1 and TRBJ2-3; 10 bases are shared with TRBD2. Trimming at V came to 0 bases and at J to 4 bases, leaving 7 bases not matched to a gene. The CDR3 loop spans 16 amino acids. Germline lookup yields CDR1 SQVTM and CDR2 ANQGSEA. The CDR3 DNA reads as TGCAGCGTTGAAGATCGGGCTAGCGGGAGCCCAGATACGCAGTATTTT. Amino acid sequence: CSVEDRASGSPDTQYF.

The chain has TRBV6-1 and TRBJ2-7; D is possibly TRBD1 (5 bases). Trimming stripped 2 bases from V and 0 bases from J, with 17 bases between. Germline CDR1 reads MNHNS; CDR2 reads SASEGT. There are 17 residues in the CDR3. CDR3 DNA sequence: TGTGCCAGCAGTGAACCGGACACCTCCACGAGCTCCTACGAGCAGTACTTC. Protein sequence: CASSEPDTSTSSYEQYF.

The chain combines TRBV7-2 with TRBJ2-1, with 8 bases that match TRBD1. Germline V gene sequence: CDR1 SGHTA, CDR2 FQGNSA. V gave up 5 bases and J gave up 4 bases; unmatched junction bases: 13. The CDR3 runs 17 residues. The CDR3 here is CASSPPPPGQVYNEQFF. CDR3 sequence (DNA): TGTGCCAGCAGCCCACCTCCTCCGGGACAGGTATACAATGAGCAGTTCTTC.

This clone was picked up a small number of times. J is TRBJ1-5 and V is TRBV15; D remains ambiguous. Germline CDR1 LNHNV, CDR2 YYDKDF (reference sequence). The CDR3 loop spans 14 amino acids. V was clipped by 0 bases and J by 5 bases, with 8 bases between them. CDR3: CATSRDPRDQPQHF. CDR3 DNA sequence: TGTGCCACCAGCAGAGATCCGAGGGATCAGCCCCAGCATTTT.

The rearrangement joins TRBV18 to TRBJ1-5, with 11 bases aligning to TRBD1. CDR3 length: 16 residues. Trimming took 6 bases from V and 5 from J; bases not matched to a gene: 9. Germline V gene sequence: CDR1 KGHSH, CDR2 LQKENI. The CDR3 sequence: CASSPQGQGAYQPQHF. CDR3 coding DNA: TGTGCCAGCTCCCCTCAAGGACAGGGGGCTTATCAGCCCCAGCATTTT.

This clone was observed once. V and J are TRBV2 and TRBJ1-1, with D possibly being TRBD1 (6 bases). Germline V CDR1 and CDR2: SNHLY, FYNNEI. This CDR3 comprises 17 residues. V was shortened by 5 bases and J by 4 bases, with 23 bases between the two germline ends. The CDR3 here is CASSRRLSGEGVTEAFF. The CDR3 coding sequence is TGTGCCAGCAGTAGAAGATTATCGGGGGAGGGGGTCACTGAAGCTTTCTTT.

The V call is TRBV7-3, the J call TRBJ2-2; maybe TRBD1 (7 bases). Trimming pared 5 bases from V and 3 bases from J, leaving 16 bases between. Germline V gene sequence: CDR1 SGHTA, CDR2 FQGTGA. The CDR3 is 16 residues long. DNA of the CDR3: TGTGCCAGCAGCCCCCGGGAGACAGGGCACACCGGGGAGCTGTTTTTT. It is translated as CASSPRETGHTGELFF.

The chain couples TRBV21-1 to TRBJ2-1; the listed D gene, TRBD2, was not tested against the DNA. TRBV21-1 is shown as a pseudogene. This CDR3 is built from 15 residues. CDR3 residues: CASSKDAGGPCEQFF. The CDR3 DNA follows: TGTGCCAGCAGCAAAGACGCGGGAGGGCCGTGCGAGCAGTTCTTC.

This clone was seen a handful of times. The chain recombines TRBV7-2 with TRBJ1-5; no clear D gene. Germline CDR1 SGHTA, CDR2 FQGNSA. V gave up 0 bases and J gave up 2 bases, with 17 bases separating them. This CDR3 has 18 residues. CDR3 amino acids: CASSLATAGRYGNQPQHF. As DNA, the CDR3 is TGTGCCAGCAGCTTAGCAACTGCCGGGAGGTATGGCAATCAGCCCCAGCATTTT.

This sequence joins TRBV2 and TRBJ2-1; tentative D call: TRBD1 (5 bases). The CDR3 has 14 amino acids. Germline loops: CDR1 SNHLY, CDR2 FYNNEI. Trimming shortened V by 6 bases and J by 6 bases, and 15 bases separated the two germline ends. CDR3 sequence: CASSHPLRANEQFF. Written as DNA, the CDR3 is TGTGCCAGCAGCCACCCCCTCAGGGCCAATGAGCAGTTCTTC.

The count of this clone is one. The rearrangement links TRBV5-1 to TRBJ1-3, with no clear D. CDR1 and CDR2 from the germline V gene are SGHRS and YFSETQ. V was shortened by 4 bases and J by 8 bases, with 19 bases between the two germline ends. The CDR3 has 15 amino acids. The CDR3 reads CASSVGRGNGDTIYF. For the CDR3, the DNA is TGCGCCAGCAGCGTCGGACGGGGAAACGGAGACACCATATATTTT.

V usage is TRBV7-6 and J usage is TRBJ2-3; a weak D match, TRBD2 (6 bases). Germline CDR1 and CDR2: SGHVS and FNYEAQ. The V and J ends lost 4 bases and 1 base respectively, with 9 bases between them. This CDR3 is 14 amino acids long. DNA for the CDR3: TGTGCCAGCAGCTCTCCGGGGGGCACAGATACGCAGTATTTT. Protein product: CASSSPGGTDTQYF.

The table lists this clone with a count of one. The V gene is TRBV2, the J gene TRBJ2-1; 9 bases are a match to TRBD2. Losses at the gene ends were 6 bases for V and 9 bases for J; bases not matched to a gene: 12. The CDR3 contains 15 residues. Germline assignment: CDR1 SNHLY and CDR2 FYNNEI. For the CDR3, the DNA is TGTGCCAGCAGCCCTCCGGGCGGGGGGGCCTTTGAGCAGTTCTTC. Translated, it gives CASSPPGGGAFEQFF.

The V and J genes are TRBV7-8 and TRBJ1-5; D perhaps matches TRBD1 (6 bases). This CDR3 contains 14 residues. Germline V lookup: CDR1 SGHVS, CDR2 FQNEAQ. Between the trimmed V and J ends, which lost 4 bases and 4 bases, there was a span of 11 bases. The DNA of the CDR3 is TGTGCCAGCAGCTCTCGACAGGAGAATCAGCCCCAGCATTTT. It encodes CASSSRQENQPQHF.

This chain links TRBV5-6 with TRBJ1-2; 10 bases are a match to TRBD1. Germline V gene sequence: CDR1 SGHDT, CDR2 YYEEEE. The CDR3 spans 15 residues. Trimming took 4 bases from V and 4 from J; bases not matched to a gene: 7. The CDR3 here is CASSLDRGRLYGYTF. CDR3 DNA sequence: TGTGCCAGCAGCCTAGACAGGGGGCGGCTCTATGGCTACACCTTC.

V usage is TRBV15 and J usage is TRBJ2-5; weak D call: TRBD1 (5 bases). The V and J ends lost 0 bases and 1 base respectively, with 15 bases between them. CDR1 LNHNV and CDR2 YYDKDF come from the germline V gene (reference sequence). This CDR3 is 17 amino acids long. The chain's CDR3 is CATSRDFMGQIQETQYF. CDR3 DNA sequence: TGTGCCACCAGCAGAGATTTTATGGGGCAGATCCAAGAGACCCAGTACTTC.